This T cell receptor beta chain was found in a study of blood T cell repertoires in COVID-19 (dated by TCRdb to about 2020). Regarding the complete study: Samples from collaborators originated in the United States, Italy and Spain and spanned both the acute and convalescent phases of COVID-19. The repertoires were made available in a free public database intended to serve as a resource for research on the immune response to SARS-CoV-2. The material from the prospective study consisted of cDNA or gDNA derived from T cells, B-cell-depleted T cells, or PBMCs. Sample metadata almost always included a de-identified subject ID, COVID-19 status, age in years and sex. Where available, HLA class I and class II types were obtained from metadata supplied by the sample provider rather than from assay-based typing. Deeply sampled blood TCRbeta repertoires from subjects exposed to, actively infected with, or recovered from COVID-19 were included in the dataset. Samples came from the ongoing ImmuneRACE study (first 160 participants) plus 1,254 subjects from 6 global collaborators. Results the study describes overall, beyond this receptor: The amount of clinical and demographic metadata varied by source and participant and was provided uncurated.

A remark on this clone: The antigen this receptor binds is unknown. Per-base qualities were not stored, and no clone one base away is much larger.

Another Seattle source contributed samples from volunteer blood donors who had recovered from COVID-19. The collaborating institutions used their own protocols to collect whole blood in K2EDTA tubes. For TCRbeta analysis, collaborators shipped samples as frozen whole blood, isolated PBMCs, or DNA extracted from either of those sample types. CDR1 and CDR2 are drawn from the germline V gene: SGHTA, FQGNSA. There are 16 amino acids in the CDR3, from cysteine to phenylalanine inclusive. Only the CDR3 DNA is retained, 48 bases long and in frame from the first base. Here V drops 6 bases and J drops 3 bases, and the junction holds 6 bases not matched to any gene. TCRbeta CDR3 regions were amplified from genomic DNA using the immunoSEQ Assay, a bias-controlled multiplex PCR. The source study handled its data this way. Within the assay, amplification of reference gene primers was used to estimate how many nucleated cells each sample contained. Sequence reads were collapsed and filtered to measure the absolute abundance of every unique TCRbeta CDR3 rearrangement. Productive Simpson clonality was computed per sample as the square root of Simpson's diversity index over productive rearrangements. As stored in TCRdb, this immuneACCESS dataset retains in-frame rearrangements with V and J assigned. A fraction of the clones does not appear; measured against another copy, unresolved V genes explain less than half of the discrepancy, and the remainder lacks a known reason. That table supplies the V and J calls and clone size; D and trimming were determined from the DNA. This sample lists about 170,000 clones; 84% were detected once. The ten largest account for around 7.7% of the sample.

The sequenced material came from peripheral blood. The sequence derives from a man aged 40-49 years who had recovered from COVID-19. The chain was built from TRBV7-2 and TRBJ1-3; 12 nucleotides in the junction match TRBD1. This receptor has the CDR3 CASRRDRGPLGNTIYF. The sequenced DNA is TGTGCCAGCAGGCGGGACAGGGGGCCGCTTGGAAACACCATATATTTT.